One sample yielded the 30 T cell receptor beta chains listed below, sequenced in a study of OX40 agonist ivuxolimab in advanced cancers. Some clones are missing from TCRdb's copy, which holds only in-frame ones; the method was immunoSEQ multiplex PCR. This sample has about 27,000 clones, with roughly 89% found just once. Sequencing used CD4+ or CD8+ T cells sorted from blood, obtained in a trial of the OX40 agonist ivuxolimab. The receptor source for this set is an adult with an advanced solid tumor such as melanoma, head and neck, liver or kidney cancer.

The rearrangement uses TRBV6-1 and TRBJ2-7, with D uncertain. V lost 1 base to trimming and J lost 5 bases, with 3 bases between them. The CDR3 sequence is 11 residues long. The germline CDR1 and CDR2 sequences are MNHNS and SASEGT. CDR3 DNA sequence: TGTGCCAGCAGTGAAGGGCACGAGCAGTACTTC. Translating it yields CASSEGHEQYF.

To note about this clone: An end of the junction does not agree with germline; a read error may underlie this. Here the CDR3 DNA reads TGCGCCAGCAACTTGGGGACGGTCCCGTACCAAGAGACCCAGTACTTC. Protein product: CASNLGTVPYQETQYF. The chain couples TRBV5-1 to TRBJ2-5, with D possibly being TRBD1 or TRBD2 (5 bases each). Germline CDR1 SGHRS, CDR2 YFSETQ. This CDR3 contains 16 residues.

The rearrangement links TRBV7-9 to TRBJ1-6, with TRBD1 matching over 7 bases. J was trimmed by 4 bases and V by 5 bases; bases with no gene match: 11. Germline V gene lookup returns CDR1 SEHNR and CDR2 FQNEAQ (reference sequence). The CDR3 is 17 residues long. The CDR3 protein is CASSPRQGPTYNSPLHF. CDR3 nucleotide sequence: TGTGCCAGCAGCCCGAGACAGGGACCTACTTATAATTCACCCCTCCACTTT.

J is TRBJ2-5 and V is TRBV15; D is unresolved. Looked up from germline, CDR1 is LNHNV and CDR2 is YYDKDF (reference sequence). The CDR3 contains 13 residues. V lost 3 bases and J lost 2, with 7 bases in between. This CDR3 is CATSRDLQETQYF. CDR3 DNA sequence: TGTGCCACCAGCAGGGACCTTCAAGAGACCCAGTACTTC.

The chain combines TRBV4-3 with TRBJ1-3; D gene uncertain. CDR3 length equals 16 residues. V was shortened by 1 base and J by 10 bases, with 20 bases between the two germline ends. CDR1 is LGHNA and CDR2 is YSLEER in the germline V gene. The CDR3 DNA reads as TGCGCCAGCAGCCAAGGAGAAATAGGGCTTTCTGGGACCATATATTTT. This translates into CASSQGEIGLSGTIYF.

The V gene is TRBV27, the J gene TRBJ1-5, with 7 bases matching TRBD1. With 6 bases clipped from V and 5 bases from J, the junction kept 4 bases outside the gene matches. The germline V gene has CDR1 MNHEY and CDR2 SMNVEV (reference sequence). The CDR3 length is 13 residues. CDR3 loop: CASSNQGDQPQHF. The CDR3 DNA reads as TGTGCCAGCAGCAACCAGGGGGATCAGCCCCAGCATTTT.

The chain carries TRBV29-1 and TRBJ2-1; the D gene could be TRBD1 or TRBD2 (6 bases each). CDR1 SQVTM and CDR2 ANQGSEA come from the germline V gene. There are 13 residues in the CDR3. V was shortened by 4 bases and J by 5 bases, with 12 bases between the two germline ends. The CDR3 region is CSVVAGEDNEQFF. In DNA, the CDR3 is TGCAGCGTTGTGGCAGGGGAGGACAATGAGCAGTTCTTC.

The chain couples TRBV19 to TRBJ1-1; D not certain. V was shortened by 3 bases and J by 5 bases, with 13 bases between the two germline ends. The V gene's germline CDR1 is LNHDA and CDR2 SQIVND (reference sequence). CDR3 length: 14 amino acids. CDR3 bases: TGTGCCAGTAGTATGATGAAAGGGAGGACTGAAGCTTTCTTT. Protein: CASSMMKGRTEAFF.

The chain carries TRBV2 and TRBJ1-5; no definite D call. CDR1 and CDR2 (germline): SNHLY, FYNNEI. The V end was cut by 5 bases, the J end by 4 bases, with 15 bases between. The CDR3 length is 15 residues. DNA for the CDR3: TGTGCCAGCAGTCCAGGAGGAGGGTCGAATCAGCCCCAGCATTTT. This translates into CASSPGGGSNQPQHF.

This clone was recorded once. V usage is TRBV5-1 and J usage is TRBJ2-1; D ambiguous. The V and J ends lost 1 base and 7 bases respectively, with 9 bases between them. Germline CDR1 is SGHRS and CDR2 is YFSETQ. This CDR3 spans 13 amino acids. CDR3 in amino acids: CASSLPDRNEQFF. The CDR3, as DNA: TGCGCCAGCAGCTTGCCCGATCGGAATGAGCAGTTCTTC.

The chain is built from TRBV4-2 and TRBJ2-7; possibly TRBD1 for D (6 bases). V dropped 0 bases and J dropped 3 bases, with 12 bases sitting between them. There are 15 residues in the CDR3. Germline assignment: CDR1 LGHNA and CDR2 YNFKEQ. The CDR3 nucleotides are TGTGCCAGCAGCCAAGAAAGGAACAGGGACTACGAGCAGTACTTC. This translates into CASSQERNRDYEQYF.

For the CDR3, the DNA is TGTGCCAGCAGGGACCGGGCCTCCTCTGTAGATACGCAGTATTTT. It translates to CASRDRASSVDTQYF. The V gene is TRBV6-5, the J gene TRBJ2-3, with unresolved D. Germline V gene lookup returns CDR1 MNHEY and CDR2 SVGAGI. CDR3 length: 15 residues. V was cut by 6 bases and J by 5 bases, with 18 bases left in between.

The rearrangement links TRBV19 to TRBJ2-7; D is tentatively TRBD1 or TRBD2 (5 bases each). CDR3 length: 15 amino acids. Germline V gives CDR1 LNHDA, CDR2 SQIVND (reference sequence). The germline V and J ends were trimmed by 5 bases and 2 bases, with 16 bases remaining between them. Here the CDR3 DNA reads TGTGCCAGTAGTCCCTCCGGGACGGGGACCTACGAGCAGTACTTC. This translates into CASSPSGTGTYEQYF. Drawing the rest from reference TRBV19 and TRBJ2-7, the complete variable domain is DGGITQSPKYLFRKEGQNVTLSCEQNLNHDAMYWYRQDPGQGLRLIYYSQIVNDFQKGDIAEGYSVSREKKESFPLTVTSAQKNPTAFYLCASSPSGTGTYEQYFGPGTRLTVT.

The chain joins TRBV11-2 to TRBJ2-7, with D hard to call. The CDR3 length is 12 residues. Per the germline V gene, CDR1 is SGHAT and CDR2 is FQNNGV. V shed 1 base and J shed 3 bases, with 4 bases lying between them. CDR3 in DNA: TGTGCCAGCAGCTTAGTTTACTACGAGCAGTACTTC. Protein: CASSLVYYEQYF.

The chain uses TRBV15 and TRBJ2-7; 10 bases align to TRBD1. Germline trimming cut 0 bases from V and 6 bases from J; bases unmatched to any gene: 5. Per germline, CDR1 LNHNV and CDR2 YYDKDF (reference sequence). This CDR3 region has 15 residues. CDR3 sequence: CATSRDSRTGGEQYF. In nucleotides, the CDR3 is TGTGCCACCAGCAGAGATTCTAGGACAGGGGGCGAGCAGTACTTC. Drawing the rest from reference TRBV15 and TRBJ2-7, the complete variable domain is DAMVIQNPRYQVTQFGKPVTLSCSQTLNHNVMYWYQQKSSQAPKLLFHYYDKDFNNEADTPDNFQSRRPNTSFCFLDIRSPGLGDTAMYLCATSRDSRTGGEQYFGPGTRLTVT.

The chain uses TRBV29-1 and TRBJ2-1, with 8 positions matching TRBD1. The V segment lost 4 bases and the J segment 3 bases; nucleotides outside the gene matches: 8. Germline V lookup: CDR1 SQVTM, CDR2 ANQGSEA. The CDR3 runs to 15 residues. CDR3 bases: TGCAGCGTTGGAGACGGGGACAGGTACTACAATGAGCAGTTCTTC. Amino acids: CSVGDGDRYYNEQFF.

The chain has TRBV7-6 and TRBJ2-7; 7 bases are shared with TRBD2. Germline-derived CDR1 and CDR2 are SGHVS and FNYEAQ. This CDR3 has 14 residues. Trimming took 5 bases from V and 7 from J; bases not matched to a gene: 11. CDR3 coding DNA: TGTGCCAGCAGCCCCGGACTCGCCGGGGGGGAGCAGTACTTC. It yields the protein CASSPGLAGGEQYF.

CDR3 bases: TGTGCCACCAGCAGAGAGGGGGACAGCCGGAACACTGAAGCTTTCTTT. This codes for CATSREGDSRNTEAFF. The genes are TRBV15 and TRBJ1-1; the match to TRBD1 covers 7 bases. The CDR3 sequence is 16 residues long. V was pared by 0 bases and J by 1 base, with 5 bases of the junction left unmatched. From germline, CDR1 is LNHNV and CDR2 YYDKDF (reference sequence). Filled out from reference TRBV15 and TRBJ1-1, the complete variable domain reads DAMVIQNPRYQVTQFGKPVTLSCSQTLNHNVMYWYQQKSSQAPKLLFHYYDKDFNNEADTPDNFQSRRPNTSFCFLDIRSPGLGDTAMYLCATSREGDSRNTEAFFGQGTRLTVV.

This clone was counted once. An end of the junction differs from the germline gene, which may be a read error. The V call is TRBV5-3, the J call TRBJ2-1, with D possibly matching TRBD1 (6 bases). TRBV5-3 is an ORF for which the function is uncertain. The CDR3 covers 15 residues. CDR3 loop: CARSSTGRPNNGQFF. For the CDR3, the DNA is TGTGCCAGAAGCTCCACAGGGCGTCCTAATAATGGGCAGTTCTTC.

The V call is TRBV6-5, the J call TRBJ1-1, with TRBD1 as a possible D gene (5 bases). V lost 8 bases to trimming and J lost 4 bases, with 17 bases between them. This CDR3 comprises 14 residues. Germline CDR1 and CDR2: MNHEY and SVGAGI. CDR3 bases: TGTGCCAGCGGGACGCCGGGTGGGAGCACTGAAGCTTTCTTT. As protein: CASGTPGGSTEAFF.

V is TRBV11-3 and J is TRBJ2-2; TRBD1 matches at 7 bases. With V trimmed by 4 bases and J by 7 bases, 0 bases remained unmatched. The germline CDR1 and CDR2 sequences are SGHNT and YENEEA. The CDR3 covers 12 residues. The CDR3 protein is CASSYRGGELFF. The CDR3 region has the DNA TGTGCCAGCAGCTACAGGGGCGGGGAGCTGTTTTTT. The variable domain in full, with the rest retrieved from reference TRBV11-3 and TRBJ2-2, is EAGVVQSPRYKIIEKKQPVAFWCNPISGHNTLYWYLQNLGQGPELLIRYENEEAVDDSQLPKDRFSAERLKGVDSTLKIQPAELGDSAVYLCASSYRGGELFFGEGSRLTVL.

CDR3 nucleotide sequence: TGTGCCAGCAGCCCACGGACAGACTACAATGAGCAGTTCTTC. It translates to CASSPRTDYNEQFF. The rearrangement joins TRBV7-9 to TRBJ2-1, with D tentatively TRBD1 (6 bases). Deletions cut 5 bases from V and 3 bases from J, with 11 bases between. Germline CDR1 is SEHNR and CDR2 is FQNEAQ (reference sequence). The CDR3 spans 14 residues.

This clone was picked up one time. V usage is TRBV25-1 and J usage is TRBJ1-1, with D unresolved. The germline CDR1 and CDR2 sequences are MGHDK and SYGVNS. Trimming took off 6 bases at V and 7 bases at J, with 9 bases between the two ends. The CDR3 length is 11 residues. The CDR3 coding sequence is TGTGCCAGCAGACTAGGTCTTGAAGCTTTCTTT. Protein: CASRLGLEAFF.

The rearrangement links TRBV11-3 to TRBJ2-3, with a weak D call TRBD2 (5 bases). There are 14 residues in the CDR3. V lost 8 bases and J lost 6, with 18 bases in between. Germline V gene data show CDR1 as SGHNT and CDR2 as YENEEA. CDR3 sequence reads: CASSTGLATDTQYF. DNA of the CDR3: TGTGCCAGCTCCACCGGGCTAGCAACCGATACGCAGTATTTT. The full variable domain, in which reference TRBV11-3 and TRBJ2-3 provide the parts outside the CDR3, is EAGVVQSPRYKIIEKKQPVAFWCNPISGHNTLYWYLQNLGQGPELLIRYENEEAVDDSQLPKDRFSAERLKGVDSTLKIQPAELGDSAVYLCASSTGLATDTQYFGPGTRLTVL.

J is TRBJ2-3 and V is TRBV5-6; TRBD2 is a possible D gene (5 bases). This CDR3 is built from 14 residues. The germline CDR1 and CDR2 sequences are SGHDT and YYEEEE. V lost 0 bases and J 4 bases, leaving 9 bases between the germline ends. CDR3 sequence: CASSLERSADTQYF. CDR3 DNA sequence: TGTGCCAGCAGCTTGGAGCGGTCTGCAGATACGCAGTATTTT.

The V call is TRBV19, the J call TRBJ2-2, with 14 bases lining up with TRBD2. This CDR3 is built from 18 residues. CDR1 and CDR2 from the germline V gene are LNHDA and SQIVND (reference sequence). J was trimmed by 2 bases and V by 3 bases; bases with no gene match: 5. In DNA form, the CDR3 reads TGTGCCAGTAGTATCGGACTAGCGGGGGGCGTTAACACCGGGGAGCTGTTTTTT. It is translated as CASSIGLAGGVNTGELFF.

V gene TRBV5-4 combines with J gene TRBJ2-7; TRBD2 matches 8 bases. CDR1 is SGHNT, CDR2 YYREEE, per germline (reference sequence). The CDR3 spans 16 residues. The J segment lost 5 bases and the V segment lost 0 bases, leaving 10 bases of the junction unmatched. As DNA, the CDR3 is TGTGCCAGCAGCTTGGCGGTTAGCGGGGTTCGCGACGAGCAGTACTTC. It is translated as CASSLAVSGVRDEQYF.

This clone was detected once. The DNA of the CDR3 is TGTGCCACCAGCAGACCTCACATGAACACTGAAGCTTTCTTT. This sequence encodes CATSRPHMNTEAFF. The rearrangement joins TRBV15 to TRBJ1-1; D is ambiguous. This CDR3 contains 14 residues. Germline lookup yields CDR1 LNHNV and CDR2 YYDKDF (reference sequence). With 2 bases removed from V and 0 bases from J, the gap between germline ends came to 7 bases.

The V gene is TRBV27, the J gene TRBJ2-7; 10 bases match TRBD2. The CDR3 extends over 16 amino acids. Germline trimming cut 0 bases from V and 4 bases from J; bases unmatched to any gene: 6. Germline CDR1 reads MNHEY; CDR2 reads SMNVEV (reference sequence). This CDR3 is CASSLSGLAGDYEQYF. The CDR3 region has the DNA TGTGCCAGCAGTTTATCGGGGCTAGCGGGAGATTACGAGCAGTACTTC.

This chain links TRBV5-1 with TRBJ2-3, with D tentatively TRBD2 (6 bases). This CDR3 region has 16 residues. Germline-derived CDR1 and CDR2 are SGHRS and YFSETQ. V lost 0 bases to trimming and J lost 0 bases, with 11 bases between them. The CDR3 sequence is CASSLVSSASTDTQYF. The CDR3 region has the DNA TGCGCCAGCAGCTTGGTATCTAGCGCCAGCACAGATACGCAGTATTTT.